This T cell receptor beta chain derives from a study of T cell clusters in autoimmune cytopenias. This CDR3 has 15 amino acids. Looked up from germline, CDR1 is MNHEY and CDR2 is SMNVEV (reference sequence). TRB amplification used approximately 0.25 ug of peripheral blood genomic DNA. TRB was amplified by touch-down multiplex PCR, primer pools A and B combined. TCRdb processed the multiplex PCR reads again and assigns one entry to each CDR3 protein, with no DNA. In all, the sample yields fewer than 15,000 distinct CDR3 sequences. Sequences were obtained from peripheral blood. This receptor was taken from a human donor with an autoimmune cytopenia or autoimmune hepatitis (not recorded which). The chain employs TRBV27 and TRBJ2-1; TCRdb names TRBD2, which stays unverified in the absence of DNA. The CDR3 sequence is CASRRRDYGGDEQFF.